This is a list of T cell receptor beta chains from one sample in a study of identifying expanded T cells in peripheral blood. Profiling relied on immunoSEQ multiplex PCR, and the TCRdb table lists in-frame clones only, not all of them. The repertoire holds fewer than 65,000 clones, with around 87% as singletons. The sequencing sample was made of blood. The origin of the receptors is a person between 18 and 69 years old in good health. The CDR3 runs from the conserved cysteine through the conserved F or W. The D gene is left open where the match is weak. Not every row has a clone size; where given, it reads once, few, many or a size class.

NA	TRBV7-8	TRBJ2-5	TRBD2	TGTGCCAGCAGCCTAGCCGGGGGGGCGAAGACCCAGTACTTC	CASSLAGGAKTQYF
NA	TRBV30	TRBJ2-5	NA	TGTGCCTGGAGTGTCCGGAGTCAAGAGACCCAGTACTTC	CAWSVRSQETQYF
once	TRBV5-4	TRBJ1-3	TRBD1	TGTGCCAGCAGCTCGGACAGGGGGAAGGGAAACACCATATATTTT	CASSSDRGKGNTIYF
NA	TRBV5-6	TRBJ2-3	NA	TGTGCCAGCAGCTCATTTCGGGGGACAGATACGCAGTATTTT	CASSSFRGTDTQYF
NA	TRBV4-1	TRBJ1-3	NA	TGCGCCAGCAGCCAAGGGACCAGGGCGGCCACCATATATTTT	CASSQGTRAATIYF
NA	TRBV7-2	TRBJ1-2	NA	TGTGCCAGCAGCTTAGATCGCAGGGTTTCGGGATACTATGGCTACACCTTC	CASSLDRRVSGYYGYTF
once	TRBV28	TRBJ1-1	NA	TGTGCCAGCAGTTTAACCGGTTTTGGGTCTGAAGCTTTCTTT	CASSLTGFGSEAFF
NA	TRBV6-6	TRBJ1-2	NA	TGTGCCAGCAGTTACATCGGGGAGGGCTACACCTTC	CASSYIGEGYTF
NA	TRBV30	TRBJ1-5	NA	TGTGCCTGGAGTGTTGGGCAGGGGAATCAGCCCCAGCATTTT	CAWSVGQGNQPQHF
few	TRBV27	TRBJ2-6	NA	TGTGCCAGCAGTTTATTGCAGGGGCTCATGGACGGGGCCAACGTCCTGACTTTC	CASSLLQGLMDGANVLTF
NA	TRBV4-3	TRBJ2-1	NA	TGCGCCAGCAGCCAAGATAGGTCTGCGGCTCGGGGCAATGAGCAGTTCTTC	CASSQDRSAARGNEQFF
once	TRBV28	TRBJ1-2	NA	TGTGCCAGCAGTCCACAGGGTGGGAGCTATGGCTACACCTTC	CASSPQGGSYGYTF